The clone carrying this T cell receptor beta chain appeared a few times. Its antigen is not identified. These data belong to a study of T-cell reconstitution after alpha-beta-depleted transplantation in children. Study-level points and caveats: Diversity of TCRbeta at day 60 was high in some patients, arising from surviving recipient T cells and thymic progenitors. T-cell counts and diversity at one year following transplant were attributed mainly to newly produced T cells. Reportedly, only several hundred clones from non-depleted graft cells drove alpha-beta T-cell counts at about two months.

V lost 0 bases and J lost 9; bases outside the gene matches: 6. The CDR3 sequence is 15 residues long. CDR1 SGHRS and CDR2 YFSETQ come from the germline V gene. The TCRbeta library incorporated unique molecular identifiers. A single record per CDR3 protein comes from TCRdb applying MiXCR to the PCR reads. The sample holds some 840,000 distinct CDR3 sequences; roughly 16% are singletons and the top ten take roughly 4.8%. This sequence was found in a male patient younger than 18 who had a stem cell transplant for acute lymphoblastic leukemia, so the T cells may come from the graft donor. This specimen consisted of PBMCs, mostly from graft donor cells, obtained 360 days after TCRalphabeta/CD19-depleted stem cell transplant. The chain is built from TRBV5-1 and TRBJ2-1; 10 bases are a match to TRBD2. The CDR3 region has the DNA TGCGCCAGCAGCTTGGCGCTAGCGGGAGTCGCTGAGCAGTTCTTC. Translated, it gives CASSLALAGVAEQFF.